This TCR beta chain was captured in a study of T-cell memory formation after mild COVID-19. The V and J ends lost 6 bases and 4 bases respectively, with 10 bases between them. The CDR3 runs 12 residues. Germline V CDR1 and CDR2: LNHDA, SQIVND (reference sequence). Via MiXCR, TCRdb re-called the 5' RACE reads, giving one row per CDR3 protein. The profile covers roughly 600,000 distinct CDR3 sequences, with roughly 18% appearing a single time and approximately 12% taken by the ten largest. Points from the study as a whole: Largely, contracting CD4+ clones fell within CM and EM, and contracting CD8+ clones within EMRA. Within pre-infection memory, some responding clones were found, suggesting cross-reactive memory joined.

With respect to this clonotype: The antigen is undetermined.

The TCR comes from an adult woman who had mild COVID-19 (a few samples of this study predate the infection). Cell type and time point are not known. The sequencing input was PBMCs or a T cell subset sorted from them (not recorded which). This chain uses TRBV19 with TRBJ2-7; unclear D gene. Here the CDR3 reads CASRDSAYEQYF. Written as DNA, the CDR3 is TGTGCCAGTAGAGACTCCGCATACGAGCAGTACTTC.